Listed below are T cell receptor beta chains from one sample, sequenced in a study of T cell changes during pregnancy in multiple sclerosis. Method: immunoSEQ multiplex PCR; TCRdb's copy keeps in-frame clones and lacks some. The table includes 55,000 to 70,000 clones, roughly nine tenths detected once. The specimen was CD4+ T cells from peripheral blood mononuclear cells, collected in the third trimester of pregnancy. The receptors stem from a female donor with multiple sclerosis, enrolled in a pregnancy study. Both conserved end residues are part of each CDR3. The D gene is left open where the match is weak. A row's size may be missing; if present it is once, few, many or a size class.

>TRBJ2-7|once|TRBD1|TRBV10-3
TGTGCCATCAGTGAGTCCACAAAGGGACAGGTGTGGGGCGAGCAGTACTTC
CAISESTKGQVWGEQYF
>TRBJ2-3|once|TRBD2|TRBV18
TGTGCCAGCTCACCTGTCGCGGGGGGAGTCACTGATACGCAGTATTTT
CASSPVAGGVTDTQYF
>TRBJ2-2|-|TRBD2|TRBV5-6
TGTGCCAGCCGACCCGGACTAGCGGGGGACGGGGAGCTGTTTTTT
CASRPGLAGDGELFF
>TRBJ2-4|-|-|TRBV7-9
TGTGCCAGCAGCTTGGTGTCAGGACACTTACAAAACATTCAGTACTTC
CASSLVSGHLQNIQYF
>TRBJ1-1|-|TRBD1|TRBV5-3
TGTGCCAGAAGCCCAGCAGGGGGGAACACTGAAGCTTTCTTT
CARSPAGGNTEAFF
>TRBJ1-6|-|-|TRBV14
TGTGCCAGCAGCCGCAGACGGGGGGCCTATAATTCACCCCTCCACTTT
CASSRRRGAYNSPLHF
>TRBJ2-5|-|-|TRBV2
TGTGCCATCCAACCCAGACTAGTGGGGTCCCTAGAGACCCAGTACTTC
CAIQPRLVGSLETQYF
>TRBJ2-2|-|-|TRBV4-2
TGTGCCAGCAGCCAAGTCGGCACCGGGGAGCTGTTTTTT
CASSQVGTGELFF
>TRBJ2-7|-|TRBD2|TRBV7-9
TGTGCCAGCAGCCGGGGACTAGCGGGAGGTGCCGAGCAGTACTTC
CASSRGLAGGAEQYF
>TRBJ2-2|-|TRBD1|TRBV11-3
TGTGCCAGCAGCCGGCAGGGGGTCACCGGGGAGCTGTTTTTT
CASSRQGVTGELFF
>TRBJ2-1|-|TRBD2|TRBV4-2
TGTGCCAGCAGCCAAGAAACCGGGACTAGCGGGAGTCTGTTCTTC
CASSQETGTSGSLFF
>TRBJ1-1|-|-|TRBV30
-
CAWGLGSPRPFF
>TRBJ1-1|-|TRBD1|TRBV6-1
TGTGCCAGCAGTGAAGGGGTTATGGTGACGGAGAACAGGGGGCCCCTAAGGAACACTGAAGCTTTCTTT
CASSEGVMVTENRGPLRNTEAFF
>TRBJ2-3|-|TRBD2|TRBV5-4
TGTGCCAGCAGGAGCGGGGGGGCAGGGACAGATACGCAGTATTTT
CASRSGGAGTDTQYF
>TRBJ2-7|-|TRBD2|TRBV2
TGTGCCAGCAGTGGTAGCGGGAGGGCCGGCGAGCAGTACTTC
CASSGSGRAGEQYF
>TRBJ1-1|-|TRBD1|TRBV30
TGTGCCTGGAGTGTCACAGGGGTTACATCTGAAGCTTTCTTT
CAWSVTGVTSEAFF
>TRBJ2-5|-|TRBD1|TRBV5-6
TGTGCCAGCAGCTCCGTAGGGACAGGGTCGGAGACCCAGTACTTC
CASSSVGTGSETQYF
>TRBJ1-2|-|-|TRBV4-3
TGCGCCAGCAGCCAAGGTGGTGGGGGCTGGAGAAAAAACTATGGCTACACCTTC
CASSQGGGGWRKNYGYTF
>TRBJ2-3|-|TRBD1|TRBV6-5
TGTGCCAGCAGTTACTCGGGGACAGCTCCCACAGATACGCAGTATTTT
CASSYSGTAPTDTQYF
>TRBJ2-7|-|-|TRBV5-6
TGTGCCAGCACCCGGGAGTACGAGCAGTACTTC
CASTREYEQYF
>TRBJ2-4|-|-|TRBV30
TGTGCCTGGACACAGGGCCTCCTAGCCAAAAACATTCAGTACTTC
CAWTQGLLAKNIQYF
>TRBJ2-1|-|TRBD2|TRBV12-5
TGTGCTAGTGGTTTGGTAGTCCCTCTGGCGGGAGTGGTAAGGAATGAGCAGTTCTTC
CASGLVVPLAGVVRNEQFF
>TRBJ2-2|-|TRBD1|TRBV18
TGTGCCAGCTCGCAGACAGGGCCCGAAGAGCTGTTTTTT
CASSQTGPEELFF
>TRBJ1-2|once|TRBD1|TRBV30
TGTGCCTGGAGCTCAGGGGGCTATGGCTACACCTTC
CAWSSGGYGYTF
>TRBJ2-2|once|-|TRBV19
TGTGCCAGCGCGAAGGACTACTTCGGGGAGCTGTTTTTT
CASAKDYFGELFF
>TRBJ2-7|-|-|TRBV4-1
TGCGCCAGCAGCCAAGAGAAACTACACTACGAGCAGTACTTC
CASSQEKLHYEQYF
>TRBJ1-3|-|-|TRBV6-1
TGTGCCAGCAGCCCAGGGACAGGAAACACCATATATTTT
CASSPGTGNTIYF
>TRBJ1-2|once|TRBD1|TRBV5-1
TGCGCCAGCAGCTCTGGACAGGGCTATAACTATGGCTACACCTTC
CASSSGQGYNYGYTF
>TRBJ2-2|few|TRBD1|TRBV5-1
TGCGCCAGCAGCTTGCAGGGACAGAAGACCGGGGAGCTGTTTTTT
CASSLQGQKTGELFF
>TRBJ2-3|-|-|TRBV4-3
TGCGCCAGCAGCCGGGAGGCGGAGAGCACAGATACGCAGTATTTT
CASSREAESTDTQYF
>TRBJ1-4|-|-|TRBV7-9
TGTGCCAGCAGCTTAGTAACCCCACAGGGCTTGGGTGAAAAACTGTTTTTT
CASSLVTPQGLGEKLFF
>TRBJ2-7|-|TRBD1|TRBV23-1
TGCGCCAGCAGTCAAAGTGGCCGGGACAGGGTATTCAACGAGCAGTACTTC
CASSQSGRDRVFNEQYF
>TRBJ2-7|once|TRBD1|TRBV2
TGTGCCAGCAGTGAACCGGGACAGGAACCCTACGAGCAGTACTTC
CASSEPGQEPYEQYF
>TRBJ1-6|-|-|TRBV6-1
TGTGCCAGCAGTGAATCCCGTGATTCACCCCTCCACTTT
CASSESRDSPLHF
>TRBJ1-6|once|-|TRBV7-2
TGTGCCAGCAGCTTCACAGGGTTGGTAAATTCACCCCTCCACTTT
CASSFTGLVNSPLHF
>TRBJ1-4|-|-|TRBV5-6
TGTGCCAGCAGCTTGGTGGCCGATCTGGAAAAACTGTTTTTT
CASSLVADLEKLFF
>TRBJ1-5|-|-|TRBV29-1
TGCAGCGTTGAGGTTCTAGAAAATCAGCCCCAGCATTTT
CSVEVLENQPQHF
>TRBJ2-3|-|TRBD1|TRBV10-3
TGTGCCATCAGTGAACCGGGACAGGGGACAGATACGCAGTATTTT
CAISEPGQGTDTQYF
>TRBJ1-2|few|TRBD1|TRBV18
TGTGCCAGCTCACCCAAACAGGGGGCAGGTGGCTACACCTTC
CASSPKQGAGGYTF
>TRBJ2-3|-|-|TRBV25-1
TGTGCCAGCAGTGAAGATGTCGGGACAGATACGCAGTATTTT
CASSEDVGTDTQYF
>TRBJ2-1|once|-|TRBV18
TGTGCCAGCTCACCACAGGGGGGGAATGAGCAGTTCTTC
CASSPQGGNEQFF
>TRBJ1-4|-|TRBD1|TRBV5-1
TGCGCCAGCAGCCCCTCTGGGACAGGGGACGAAAAACTGTTTTTT
CASSPSGTGDEKLFF
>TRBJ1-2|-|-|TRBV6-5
TGTGCCAGCAGTTACTCGAATAACAGGGAGTTTGGCTACACCTTC
CASSYSNNREFGYTF
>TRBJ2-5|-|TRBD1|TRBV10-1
TGCGCCAGCAGCCACAGGGGGCTCGGGGAGACCCAGTACTTC
CASSHRGLGETQYF
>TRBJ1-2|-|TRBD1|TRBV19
TGTGCCAGTAGCGCAGGCTACAGGGGGCCAAGGAATGGCTACACCTTC
CASSAGYRGPRNGYTF
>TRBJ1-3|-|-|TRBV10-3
TGTGCCATCAGTGACGGTCGCTCTGGAAACACCATATATTTT
CAISDGRSGNTIYF
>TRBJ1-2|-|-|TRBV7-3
TGTGCCAGCAGCCCTCGAGGGTACTATGGCTACACCTTC
CASSPRGYYGYTF
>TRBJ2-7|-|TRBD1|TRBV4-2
TGTGCCAGCAGCCAAGAAACCGGGACAGGATCCTACGAGCAGTACTTC
CASSQETGTGSYEQYF
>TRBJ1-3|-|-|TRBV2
TGTGCCAGCAGTGAAATCTACGGTCCCTTCTCTGGAAACACCATATATTTT
CASSEIYGPFSGNTIYF
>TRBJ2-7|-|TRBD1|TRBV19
TGTGCCAGTAGGGAAACCGGGACAGGGGAATACGAGCAGTACTTC
CASRETGTGEYEQYF
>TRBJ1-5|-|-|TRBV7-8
TGTGCCAGCAGCTCGCTGCAGGACAATCAGCCCCAGCATTTT
CASSSLQDNQPQHF
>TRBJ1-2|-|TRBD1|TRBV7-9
TGTGCCAGCAGCTTAGACAGGGGGAGAGGTGGCTACACCTTC
CASSLDRGRGGYTF
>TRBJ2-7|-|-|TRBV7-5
TGTGTCAGAAGCCCGACAGGGAGCGAGCAGTACTTC
CVRSPTGSEQYF
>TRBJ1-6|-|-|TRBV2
TGTGCCAGCAGTGAAGCGCTTCGGGGATCACCCCTCCACTTT
CASSEALRGSPLHF
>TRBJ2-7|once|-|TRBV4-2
TGTGCCAGCAGCCAAGATGGTTTTGGGGGAGGCCCTTCCTACGAGCAGTACTTC
CASSQDGFGGGPSYEQYF